The 27 T cell receptor beta chains in this list originate from one sample, sequenced in a study of T cell responses to AZD1222 COVID-19 vaccine. The data were produced by immunoSEQ multiplex PCR, yet TCRdb's version contains in-frame clones alone and is incomplete. The table shows some 130,000 clones, with roughly 92% occurring only once. The source was peripheral blood, collected on day 0 of AZD1222 vaccination. These receptors all stem from an adult in good health.

The gene calls are TRBV9 and TRBJ2-7; tentatively, D is TRBD1 or TRBD2 (5 bases each). The CDR3 runs 13 residues. Per the germline V gene, CDR1 is SGDLS and CDR2 is YYNGEE. Deletions cut 3 bases from V and 6 bases from J, with 13 bases between. CDR3 loop: CASSAPGGIEQYF. The CDR3 DNA reads TGTGCCAGCAGCGCCCCTGGGGGAATCGAGCAGTACTTC. The full variable domain, completed using reference TRBV9 and TRBJ2-7, is DSGVTQTPKHLITATGQRVTLRCSPRSGDLSVYWYQQSLDQGLQFLIQYYNGEERAKGNILERFSAQQFPDLHSELNLSSLELGDSALYFCASSAPGGIEQYFGPGTRLTVT.

This clone came up once. This chain links TRBV29-1 with TRBJ2-7, with unresolved D. This CDR3 spans 13 amino acids. The germline CDR1 and CDR2 sequences are SQVTM and ANQGSEA. V lost 2 bases to trimming and J lost 2 bases, with 10 bases between them. The CDR3 region is CSVELEIPYEQYF. The CDR3 coding sequence is TGCAGCGTTGAACTGGAGATCCCCTACGAGCAGTACTTC.

Concerning this clone itself: The same CDR3 also results from other DNA sequences found in this sample. The V gene is TRBV7-2, the J gene TRBJ1-1, with TRBD1 matching 8 bases. The CDR3 spans 13 residues. Germline CDR1 and CDR2: SGHTA and FQGNSA. Unmatched junction bases numbered 4, after V lost 5 bases and J lost 5 bases. The CDR3 spells CASSTQGATEAFF. In nucleotides, the CDR3 is TGTGCCAGCAGCACTCAGGGGGCGACTGAAGCTTTCTTT.

The chain is built from TRBV6-6 and TRBJ1-4; unclear D gene. V dropped 5 bases and J dropped 4 bases, with 2 bases sitting between them. CDR1 and CDR2 (germline): MNHNY, SVGAGI (reference sequence). CDR3 length equals 11 residues. The CDR3 DNA reads as TGTGCCAGCAGTCTTAATGAAAAACTGTTTTTT. This sequence encodes CASSLNEKLFF.

The chain joins TRBV7-2 to TRBJ2-2; D call uncertain. The CDR3 is 16 residues long. The germline V gene has CDR1 SGHTA and CDR2 FQGNSA. V lost 4 bases to trimming and J lost 0 bases, with 12 bases between them. CDR3 region: CASSSIYNTNTGELFF. Here the CDR3 DNA reads TGTGCCAGCAGCTCAATCTACAACACGAACACCGGGGAGCTGTTTTTT. The full variable domain, with the rest looked up from reference TRBV7-2 and TRBJ2-2, is GAGVSQSPSNKVTEKGKDVELRCDPISGHTALYWYRQSLGQGLEFLIYFQGNSAPDKSGLPSDRFSAERTGGSVSTLTIQRTQQEDSAVYLCASSSIYNTNTGELFFGEGSRLTVL.

This clone occurred once. This rearrangement joins TRBV11-3 to TRBJ2-2, with D maybe TRBD2 (6 bases). Germline CDR1 and CDR2: SGHNT and YENEEA. V shed 5 bases and J shed 3 bases, with 16 bases lying between them. The CDR3 extends over 16 amino acids. CDR3 in amino acids: CASSPRLTGDTGELFF. CDR3 nucleotide sequence: TGTGCCAGCAGCCCCAGGCTAACGGGGGACACCGGGGAGCTGTTTTTT.

J is TRBJ1-3 and V is TRBV28; the D is unclear. This CDR3 has 14 amino acids. V lost 3 bases and J lost 1, with 7 bases in between. Germline loops: CDR1 MDHEN, CDR2 SYDVKM. The CDR3 bases are TGTGCCAGCAGTTTGGCCGAATCTGGAAACACCATATATTTT. This encodes CASSLAESGNTIYF.

J is TRBJ2-7 and V is TRBV2; D unresolved. V lost 3 bases to trimming and J lost 4 bases, with 4 bases between them. The CDR3 is made up of 11 amino acids. CDR1 and CDR2 (germline): SNHLY, FYNNEI. The DNA of the CDR3 is TGTGCCAGCAGTGAGTTGTACGAGCAGTACTTC. Its protein is CASSELYEQYF.

This clone was found a few times. The gene calls are TRBV18 and TRBJ1-3, with D uncertain. The V and J ends lost 1 base and 0 bases respectively, with 10 bases between them. Germline values: CDR1 KGHSH, CDR2 LQKENI. The CDR3 is made up of 16 amino acids. CDR3 sequence: CASSPHGVISGNTIYF. The CDR3 nucleotides are TGTGCCAGCTCACCACATGGGGTAATCTCTGGAAACACCATATATTTT.

The rearrangement joins TRBV18 to TRBJ1-3, with 8 bases matching TRBD1. Per germline, CDR1 KGHSH and CDR2 LQKENI. The CDR3 runs to 16 residues. J gave up 4 bases and V 2 bases, and 7 bases lay outside the gene matches. The CDR3 sequence: CASSPGQGWRGNTIYF. As DNA, the CDR3 is TGTGCCAGCTCACCAGGACAGGGATGGAGGGGAAACACCATATATTTT.

This chain connects TRBV2 to TRBJ1-1; 7 bases map to TRBD1. Trimming removed 8 bases from V and 10 bases from J; junction bases left unmatched: 1. There are 9 residues in the CDR3. Germline V lookup: CDR1 SNHLY, CDR2 FYNNEI. The CDR3 sequence is CASQGVAFF. The CDR3 coding sequence is TGTGCCAGCCAGGGGGTAGCTTTCTTT.

The chain couples TRBV6-5 to TRBJ2-7, with no clear D. The CDR3 covers 14 residues. V lost 0 bases, J lost 6 bases, and 12 bases lay in between. Germline values: CDR1 MNHEY, CDR2 SVGAGI. This chain's CDR3 is CASSYSGEALEQYF. In nucleotides, the CDR3 is TGTGCCAGCAGTTACTCTGGTGAGGCGCTCGAGCAGTACTTC.

The rearrangement links TRBV12-3 or TRBV12-4 to TRBJ1-1; no firm D call. This CDR3 contains 13 residues. V dropped 7 bases and J dropped 8 bases, with 17 bases sitting between them. In DNA, the CDR3 is TGTGCCAGCATGGCCTCTGGGCGAGCGGAAGCTTTCTTT. It codes for CASMASGRAEAFF.

V gene TRBV7-8 combines with J gene TRBJ1-3; D unclear. Germline V CDR1 and CDR2: SGHVS, FQNEAQ. Between the trimmed V and J ends, which lost 6 bases and 0 bases, there was a span of 18 bases. The CDR3 is 17 amino acids. CDR3 bases: TGTGCCAGCAGTCCGACGACGTACATAGCCTCTGGAAACACCATATATTTT. It yields the protein CASSPTTYIASGNTIYF.

The J gene is TRBJ1-3, the V gene TRBV18; D not certain. V lost 2 bases, J lost 1 base, and 15 bases lay in between. The CDR3 has 17 residues. The germline gives CDR1 KGHSH, CDR2 LQKENI. The CDR3 DNA is TGTGCCAGCTCACCAGCGATGTTGGGAGTGTCTGGAAACACCATATATTTT. Protein: CASSPAMLGVSGNTIYF. The complete variable domain, with remaining parts taken from reference TRBV18 and TRBJ1-3, reads NAGVMQNPRHLVRRRGQEARLRCSPMKGHSHVYWYRQLPEEGLKFMVYLQKENIIDESGMPKERFSAEFPKEGPSILRIQQVVRGDSAAYFCASSPAMLGVSGNTIYFGEGSWLTVV.

The chain employs TRBV3-1 (or the pseudogene TRBV3-2) and TRBJ2-2; D gene ambiguous. Between the trimmed V and J ends, which lost 1 base and 6 bases, there was a span of 3 bases. Per the germline V gene, CDR1 is LGHDT and CDR2 is YNNKEL (reference sequence). The CDR3 totals 12 residues. CDR3 amino acids: CASSQGAGELFF. The CDR3 DNA is TGTGCCAGCAGCCAAGGGGCCGGGGAGCTGTTTTTT.

This chain links TRBV4-1 with TRBJ2-1, with TRBD1 matching over 7 bases. The CDR3 is 14 residues long. Germline V gives CDR1 MGHRA, CDR2 YSYEKL. V trimming: 5 bases; J trimming: 6 bases; junction bases outside the gene matches: 7. The CDR3 DNA reads as TGCGCCAGCAGCGGCTCAGGGGGAGTCAATGAGCAGTTCTTC. It is translated as CASSGSGGVNEQFF.

The chain joins TRBV7-2 to TRBJ2-7, with 9 nucleotides matching TRBD2. The CDR3 is 14 residues long. The junction had 8 bases not matched to a gene; V was cut back by 5 bases and J by 6 bases. In germline, CDR1 is SGHTA, CDR2 FQGNSA. The CDR3 loop reads CASSPSSGAGEQYF. The CDR3 region has the DNA TGTGCCAGCAGCCCTTCTAGCGGGGCCGGCGAGCAGTACTTC.

The chain couples TRBV6-5 to TRBJ1-3; 7 bases map to TRBD1. Per germline, CDR1 MNHEY and CDR2 SVGAGI. The junction had 8 bases not matched to a gene; V was cut back by 6 bases and J by 3 bases. This CDR3 comprises 15 residues. CDR3 in amino acids: CASRWQGVDGNTIYF. For the CDR3, the DNA is TGTGCCAGCAGGTGGCAGGGGGTCGATGGAAACACCATATATTTT.

The rearrangement links TRBV15 to TRBJ1-5; D unresolved. Germline CDR1 and CDR2: LNHNV and YYDKDF (reference sequence). V dropped 0 bases and J dropped 1 base, with 13 bases sitting between them. The CDR3 is 17 amino acids. This CDR3 reads CATSRDHGDVSNQPQHF. Here the CDR3 DNA reads TGTGCCACCAGCAGAGATCACGGGGATGTCAGCAATCAGCCCCAGCATTTT.

The chain has TRBV19 and TRBJ1-2, with D perhaps TRBD1 (6 bases). Trimming left V 3 bases short and J 3 bases short, with 14 bases between. CDR3 length: 15 amino acids. Germline V gene sequence: CDR1 LNHDA, CDR2 SQIVND (reference sequence). The CDR3 loop is CASSIPPGGDYGYTF. As DNA, the CDR3 is TGTGCCAGTAGTATCCCCCCTGGGGGCGACTATGGCTACACCTTC.

The chain uses TRBV9 and TRBJ1-2; D is ambiguous. This CDR3 is built from 14 residues. With 3 bases removed from V and 0 bases from J, the gap between germline ends came to 9 bases. Germline CDR1 SGDLS, CDR2 YYNGEE. CDR3 amino acids: CASSGQATNYGYTF. In nucleotides, the CDR3 is TGTGCCAGCAGCGGGCAGGCTACTAACTATGGCTACACCTTC.

The chain couples TRBV11-2 to TRBJ2-5; 8 positions agree with TRBD1. V trimming: 0 bases; J trimming: 13 bases; junction bases outside the gene matches: 4. Germline values: CDR1 SGHAT, CDR2 FQNNGV. CDR3 length: 12 amino acids. The CDR3 spells CASSLDGQGRYF. CDR3 DNA sequence: TGTGCCAGCAGCTTAGACGGACAGGGACGGTACTTC.

This chain connects TRBV24-1 to TRBJ2-2; 10 bases match TRBD2. With V trimmed by 4 bases and J by 3 bases, 4 bases remained unmatched. The CDR3 length is 16 residues. Germline V gene lookup returns CDR1 KGHDR and CDR2 SFDVKD. The CDR3 loop is CATSETGTSDTGELFF. The CDR3, as DNA: TGTGCCACCAGTGAAACCGGGACTAGCGACACCGGGGAGCTGTTTTTT.

CDR3 bases: TGTGCCATCAGTGAGTCGGAGGGGAATGGAAACACCATATATTTT. Translation: CAISESEGNGNTIYF. The rearrangement joins TRBV10-3 to TRBJ1-3, with D possibly being TRBD1 (5 bases). V shed 0 bases and J shed 3 bases, with 9 bases lying between them. The CDR3 extends over 15 amino acids. Germline assignment: CDR1 ENHRY and CDR2 SYGVKD.

This chain connects TRBV4-2 to TRBJ1-1, with 7 nucleotides matching TRBD1. The CDR3 spans 15 residues. Per germline, CDR1 LGHNA and CDR2 YNFKEQ. V shed 1 base and J 0 bases; nucleotides not matched to a gene: 2. The CDR3 region has the DNA TGTGCCAGCAGCCAAGCCGACAGGGTGAACACTGAAGCTTTCTTT. As protein: CASSQADRVNTEAFF.

This clone was counted once. J is TRBJ1-2 and V is TRBV7-2; no firm D call. The germline gives CDR1 SGHTA, CDR2 FQGNSA. This CDR3 region has 14 residues. Trimming took off 5 bases at V and 5 bases at J, with 15 bases between the two ends. The CDR3 DNA follows: TGTGCCAGCAGCCTCCCCACATGGGGATATGGCTACACCTTC. This gives the protein CASSLPTWGYGYTF. Full variable domain (remainder filled in from reference TRBV7-2 and TRBJ1-2): GAGVSQSPSNKVTEKGKDVELRCDPISGHTALYWYRQSLGQGLEFLIYFQGNSAPDKSGLPSDRFSAERTGGSVSTLTIQRTQQEDSAVYLCASSLPTWGYGYTFGSGTRLTVV.